This T cell receptor beta chain is drawn from a study of T cell responses to AZD1222 COVID-19 vaccine. Sequencing was performed with immunoSEQ multiplex PCR; in TCRdb, only in-frame clones are kept and a portion is missing. The sample holds 130,000 to 150,000 clones, about 89% seen once. Germline-derived CDR1 and CDR2 are MNHNY and SVGAGI (reference sequence). The CDR3 spans 14 residues. The V end lost 0 bases, the J end lost 4 bases, and 7 bases lay between the germline ends. The chain joins TRBV6-6 to TRBJ1-3; tentatively, D is TRBD1 (5 bases). The clonotype originates from an adult who received the AZD1222 COVID-19 vaccine. This specimen consisted of peripheral blood, obtained 28 days after the second AZD1222 dose. In nucleotides, the CDR3 is TGTGCCAGCAGTTACTCGGGGGGAGGAAACACCATATATTTT. Its protein is CASSYSGGGNTIYF.